These 4 T cell receptor beta chains originate from one sample sequenced in a study of blood T cell repertoires in COVID-19. Clones were read by immunoSEQ multiplex PCR, and TCRdb kept only the in-frame ones, dropping some. This table holds approximately 90,000 clones, approximately 81% found once. The sequencing input was peripheral blood. These receptors were taken from a man at least 80 years old with acute or convalescent COVID-19.

This clone has just a few counts. The chain joins TRBV6-5 to TRBJ1-3; D not resolved. Trimming stripped 5 bases from V and 4 bases from J, with 15 bases between. This CDR3 comprises 15 residues. Germline V lookup: CDR1 MNHEY, CDR2 SVGAGI. CDR3 sequence (DNA): TGTGCCAGCAGTCCGAAGACAACGGTCGGAAACACCATATATTTT. Its protein is CASSPKTTVGNTIYF.

This clone was counted only a few times. The J gene is TRBJ1-2, the V gene TRBV19; 8 positions agree with TRBD1. After removal of 7 bases from V and 4 bases from J, the junction contained 14 bases not matched to a gene. Germline V gene data show CDR1 as LNHDA and CDR2 as SQIVND (reference sequence). The CDR3 has 16 amino acids. DNA for the CDR3: TGTGCCAGTAATTCCGGGACAGGATTCGCTGGCTATGGCTACACCTTC. This translates into CASNSGTGFAGYGYTF.

The chain joins TRBV9 to TRBJ2-5, with D maybe TRBD1 (5 bases). V gave up 2 bases and J gave up 2 bases, with 10 bases separating them. Germline loops: CDR1 SGDLS, CDR2 YYNGEE. The CDR3 extends over 14 amino acids. DNA for the CDR3: TGTGCCAGCAGCGTTCGTGACAGTCAAGAGACCCAGTACTTC. This gives the protein CASSVRDSQETQYF.

This rearrangement joins TRBV6-5 to TRBJ2-7; maybe TRBD2 (5 bases). The CDR3 spans 13 residues. V was trimmed by 5 bases and J by 5 bases, leaving 13 bases between them. From germline, CDR1 is MNHEY and CDR2 SVGAGI. The CDR3, as DNA: TGTGCCAGCAGTCTTCCCCCGGGAAACGAGCAGTACTTC. It translates to CASSLPPGNEQYF.